A single sample gave rise to the 19 T cell receptor beta chains below, sequenced in a study of lung T cells in sarcoidosis with Löfgren's syndrome. One entry per CDR3 protein, called by TCRdb with MiXCR from the reads. The data hold 58,000 or so distinct CDR3 sequences, with 20% to 25% observed a single time. The sequenced material came from CD4+ T cells from PBMCs. The receptors originated from a human donor with sarcoidosis (Löfgren's syndrome or another form), or a control subject (not recorded which).

This clonotype showed up many times. The chain carries TRBV28 and TRBJ1-4, with D maybe TRBD1 (5 bases). Germline CDR1 and CDR2: MDHEN and SYDVKM. This CDR3 comprises 14 residues. Deletions cut 5 bases from V and 2 bases from J, with 9 bases between. Written as DNA, the CDR3 is TGTGCCAGCAGTCGGGGACCGACTAATGAAAAACTGTTTTTT. This gives the protein CASSRGPTNEKLFF.

The table lists this clonotype with many counts. The chain has TRBV20-1 and TRBJ2-2; 11 bases align to TRBD1. The V gene's germline CDR1 is DFQATT and CDR2 SNEGSKA (reference sequence). The CDR3 sequence is 13 residues long. V was pared by 5 bases and J by 7 bases, with 3 bases of the junction left unmatched. CDR3 nucleotides: TGCAGTGCTGGACAGGGGGCAGGCGGGGAGCTGTTTTTT. As protein: CSAGQGAGGELFF.

Remarks on this clonotype: The junction differs from germline at one of its ends, possibly a read error. The rearrangement links TRBV7-2 to TRBJ1-1, with D possibly matching TRBD1 (6 bases). Germline V gene data show CDR1 as SGHTA and CDR2 as FQGNSA. The CDR3 loop spans 15 amino acids. This CDR3 is CASSLAVGGSTEALF. Written as DNA, the CDR3 is TGTGCCAGCAGCTTAGCCGTAGGGGGAAGCACTGAAGCTTTGTTT.

At least ten counts were recorded for this clonotype. This chain uses TRBV12-3 or TRBV12-4 with TRBJ1-5; no clear D. There are 14 residues in the CDR3. V was trimmed by 3 bases and J by 1 base, leaving 7 bases between them. This CDR3 reads CASSFGRSNQPQHF. The DNA of the CDR3 is TGTGCCAGCAGTTTCGGGAGGAGCAATCAGCCCCAGCATTTT.

About this clonotype: This may come from a read error, since a much larger clone is one base off. The chain employs TRBV12-3 or TRBV12-4 and TRBJ1-5; 9 nucleotides match TRBD1. The length of the CDR3 is 18 residues. The CDR3 sequence: CASSPGTGRGYSNHPQHF. In DNA form, the CDR3 reads TGTGCCAGCAGCCCCGGGACAGGGAGGGGGTATAGCAATCATCCCCAGCATTTT.

DNA for the CDR3: TGCAGCGTTTTGACGGACACTGAAGCTTTCTTT. Translating gives CSVLTDTEAFF. This rearrangement joins TRBV29-1 to TRBJ1-1; no clear D. The CDR3 has 11 residues. Germline assignment: CDR1 SQVTM and CDR2 ANQGSEA. Trimming took 5 bases from V and 3 from J, leaving 7 bases between them.

The genes are TRBV12-3 or TRBV12-4 and TRBJ2-3; 8 bases fit TRBD2. With 1 base clipped from V and 5 bases from J, the junction kept 8 bases outside the gene matches. The CDR3 runs to 16 residues. CDR3 sequence reads: CASSLGGSGKLDTQYF. CDR3 nucleotides: TGTGCCAGCAGTTTAGGTGGTAGCGGGAAATTAGATACGCAGTATTTT.

This clonotype has a count of ten or more. The chain carries TRBV25-1 and TRBJ2-5; the D is unclear. Trimming shortened V by 1 base and J by 1 base, and 1 base separated the two germline ends. CDR1 is MGHDK and CDR2 is SYGVNS in the germline V gene. There are 12 residues in the CDR3. CDR3 sequence reads: CASSESQETQYF. CDR3 bases: TGTGCCAGCAGTGAATCCCAAGAGACCCAGTACTTC.

This clonotype was counted many times. One junction end disagrees with the germline gene, perhaps due to a read error. The chain is built from TRBV28 and TRBJ2-7; D gene ambiguous. This CDR3 contains 14 residues. The germline CDR1 and CDR2 sequences are MDHEN and SYDVKM. CDR3 coding DNA: TGTGCCAGCAGTTTTTCCGGCCACCCGTACGGGCAGTACTTC. This codes for CASSFSGHPYGQYF.

A word on this clonotype: The junction and the germline gene differ at one end; a read error may be behind it. The chain has TRBV27 and TRBJ2-4; D may be TRBD1 (6 bases). The CDR3 spans 18 residues. From germline, CDR1 is MNHEY and CDR2 SMNVEV (reference sequence). CDR3 amino acids: CAISQGRTATLAKNIQYF. DNA of the CDR3: TGCGCCATCAGTCAAGGCCGGACAGCTACACTAGCCAAAAACATTCAGTACTTC.

V usage is TRBV5-4 and J usage is TRBJ1-4; no reliable D call. Trimming stripped 0 bases from V and 8 bases from J, with 8 bases between. CDR1 and CDR2 (germline): SGHNT, YYREEE (reference sequence). The CDR3 is made up of 13 amino acids. CDR3 sequence reads: CASSLGRSEKLFF. The CDR3 DNA is TGTGCCAGCAGCTTGGGAAGGTCCGAAAAACTGTTTTTT.

This clonotype was observed at least ten times. The chain has TRBV20-1 and TRBJ2-7, with no clear D. In germline, CDR1 is DFQATT, CDR2 SNEGSKA (reference sequence). V was shortened by 2 bases and J by 2 bases, with 13 bases between the two germline ends. The CDR3 consists of 14 residues. The CDR3 loop is CSARWEAPPYEQYF. The CDR3 DNA is TGCAGTGCTAGATGGGAAGCTCCCCCCTACGAGCAGTACTTC.

This rearrangement joins TRBV4-1 to TRBJ1-4; TRBD1 agrees at 11 bases. Per the germline V gene, CDR1 is MGHRA and CDR2 is YSYEKL. The CDR3 spans 17 residues. V dropped 0 bases and J dropped 8; count of bases not matched to a gene: 8. This CDR3 is CASSQEGTGGLSEKLFF. The DNA of the CDR3 is TGCGCCAGCAGCCAAGAAGGGACAGGGGGTTTAAGCGAAAAACTGTTTTTT.

The chain uses TRBV3-1 and TRBJ1-3, with no clear D. The CDR3 has 16 amino acids. Germline values: CDR1 LGHDT, CDR2 YNNKEL (reference sequence). V dropped 4 bases and J dropped 4 bases, with 17 bases sitting between them. The CDR3 is CASSPGYGSRGNTIYF. The CDR3 coding sequence is TGTGCCAGCAGCCCAGGTTATGGTTCTAGGGGAAACACCATATATTTT.

J is TRBJ2-3 and V is TRBV12-3 or TRBV12-4, with D possibly being TRBD1 or TRBD2 (5 bases each). CDR3 length: 14 residues. V was shortened by 3 bases and J by 6 bases, with 13 bases between the two germline ends. The CDR3 is CASSLVGASDTQYF. The CDR3 nucleotides are TGTGCCAGCAGTTTGGTCGGGGCCTCTGATACGCAGTATTTT.

This clonotype has a count of ten or more. The rearrangement joins TRBV15 to TRBJ2-1; D gene uncertain. In germline, CDR1 is LNHNV, CDR2 YYDKDF (reference sequence). The V end lost 4 bases, the J end lost 11 bases, and 12 bases lay between the germline ends. The CDR3 runs to 12 residues. The CDR3 DNA sequence: TGTGCCACCAGCACCAGCATGGCCAAGCAGTTCTTC. Its translation is CATSTSMAKQFF.

There are many counts of this clonotype. The chain has TRBV6-1 and TRBJ2-7; the D is unclear. Deletions cut 5 bases from V and 3 bases from J, with 11 bases between. The length of the CDR3 is 13 residues. Germline lookup yields CDR1 MNHNS and CDR2 SASEGT. CDR3 amino acids: CASSKTESYEQYV. CDR3 DNA: TGTGCCAGCAGTAAAACAGAGAGCTACGAGCAGTACGTC.

This clonotype was seen a handful of times. V usage is TRBV20-1 and J usage is TRBJ2-1, with 8 bases matching TRBD2. Germline CDR1 reads DFQATT; CDR2 reads SNEGSKA (reference sequence). The CDR3 loop spans 13 amino acids. Unmatched junction bases numbered 6, after V lost 7 bases and J lost 4 bases. The CDR3 reads CSGTSGFYNEQFF. The CDR3 DNA reads as TGCAGTGGCACTAGCGGATTTTACAATGAGCAGTTCTTC.

The rearrangement uses TRBV10-1 and TRBJ2-5, with D perhaps TRBD1 (6 bases). The germline V gene encodes CDR1 WNHNN and CDR2 SYGVQD (reference sequence). The CDR3 totals 17 residues. Trimming stripped 2 bases from V and 2 bases from J, with 18 bases between. CDR3 in DNA: TGCGCCAGCAGTGAGCCCGGACAGCCACCATTTCAAGAGACCCAGTACTTC. It encodes CASSEPGQPPFQETQYF.